The 7 T cell receptor beta chains below were found in one sample sequenced in a study of low-dose radiotherapy and immunotherapy resistance in tumors. Indicated time point: after trial treatment. The sample's treatment: LDRT plus nivolumab, ipilimumab, low-dose cyclophosphamide and aspirin (RACIN trial). TRAV and TRBV primers primed cDNA for both TCRalpha and TCRbeta. With a V-primer adapter and a constant-region primer, TCRs were amplified for around 21 PCR cycles. TCRdb fed the reads into MiXCR, producing one record per CDR3 protein. The data show approximately 45,000 distinct CDR3 sequences, with 25% seen just once and around 10% held by the top ten. The sample was PBMCs, taken after low-dose radiotherapy plus immunotherapy. These receptors originate from a male donor with prostate cancer.

The rearrangement uses TRBV27 and TRBJ1-2, with D possibly being TRBD1 (5 bases). The CDR3 spans 16 residues. The V end was cut by 3 bases, the J end by 8 bases, with 22 bases between. Per the germline V gene, CDR1 is MNHEY and CDR2 is SMNVEV (reference sequence). CDR3 residues: CASSFIQPGAPSGYTF. The CDR3 DNA follows: TGTGCCAGCAGTTTTATTCAGCCCGGGGCCCCTTCCGGCTACACCTTC.

The chain couples TRBV18 to TRBJ2-1; D tentatively reads TRBD1 or TRBD2 (5 bases each). The ends were cut back, 0 bases at V and 6 bases at J, with 9 bases in the middle. Germline V gives CDR1 KGHSH, CDR2 LQKENI. The CDR3 is made up of 14 amino acids. In nucleotides, the CDR3 is TGTGCCAGCTCACCACCGTCCGGGACCAATGAGCAGTTCTTC. Amino acids: CASSPPSGTNEQFF.

There are many counts of this clonotype. The J gene is TRBJ2-1, the V gene TRBV6-1; tentative D call: TRBD2 (5 bases). The CDR3 extends over 13 amino acids. The germline gives CDR1 MNHNS, CDR2 SASEGT. V was shortened by 8 bases and J by 8 bases, with 16 bases between the two germline ends. CDR3 sequence: CASHQRIRDEQFF. DNA of the CDR3: TGTGCCAGCCATCAGCGGATTAGGGATGAGCAGTTCTTC.

This clonotype was seen ten or more times. The chain carries TRBV19 and TRBJ2-6; no definite D call. This CDR3 is built from 13 residues. Germline V CDR1 and CDR2: LNHDA, SQIVND (reference sequence). V gave up 7 bases and J gave up 1 base, with 5 bases separating them. Written as DNA, the CDR3 is TGTGCCAGTAAGTTTTCTGGGGCCAACGTCCTGACTTTC. Protein: CASKFSGANVLTF.

A few counts support this clonotype. The chain recombines TRBV18 with TRBJ1-4, with TRBD1 identical over 7 bases. CDR3 size: 15 residues. Germline V CDR1 and CDR2: KGHSH, LQKENI. The junction had 4 bases not matched to a gene; V was cut back by 3 bases and J by 3 bases. The CDR3 reads CASSPLGQSNEKLFF. The CDR3 region has the DNA TGTGCCAGCTCACCGTTGGGACAGTCTAATGAAAAACTGTTTTTT.

This clonotype was counted only a few times. The chain recombines TRBV2 with TRBJ2-7; 8 bases are shared with TRBD1. Per the germline V gene, CDR1 is SNHLY and CDR2 is FYNNEI. V shed 9 bases, J shed 1 base, and the junction held 5 bases outside the gene matches. The CDR3 sequence is 13 residues long. The CDR3 reads CASHRDRSYEQYF. DNA for the CDR3: TGTGCCAGTCACCGGGACAGGTCCTACGAGCAGTACTTC.

This clonotype was seen at least ten times. The V gene is TRBV2, the J gene TRBJ2-7, with TRBD2 identical over 9 bases. The junction had 3 bases not matched to a gene; V was cut back by 3 bases and J by 3 bases. CDR1 and CDR2 (germline): SNHLY, FYNNEI. The CDR3 contains 14 residues. The DNA of the CDR3 is TGTGCCAGCAGTGACAGGACTAGCGACTACGAGCAGTACTTC. It encodes CASSDRTSDYEQYF.